This T cell receptor beta chain stems from a study of shared clonotypes between healthy human individuals. Whole-study context: Three plates were used per donor for CD4 naive, three for CD4 memory, two for CD8 naive and one for CD8 memory.

The CDR3 loop spans 13 amino acids. Per germline, CDR1 SGHNT and CDR2 YYREEE (reference sequence). The V and J ends lost 0 bases and 7 bases respectively, with 10 bases between them. Each subset's genomic DNA was shared equally among a number of immunoSEQ plates. Replicate sorted-subset PCRs were loaded with around 200 ng DNA, 30,000 or so T cell genomes. Sequenced by immunoSEQ multiplex PCR; TCRdb stores in-frame clones only, minus some. The sample has roughly 1,800,000 clones, approximately 95% seen once. Naive CD8 cells, CD45RO-negative and positively selected for CCR7, excluded terminally differentiated effector memory CD45RA+ cells. Donors included only healthy HIV-negative adults lacking recent acute infections or vaccinations.

The sample taken for sequencing was naive CD8+ T cells sorted from blood. This sequence originates from a man aged 18 to 35 in good health. The chain couples TRBV5-4 to TRBJ1-2; D is ambiguous. CDR3 sequence: CASSLAVGGGYTF. CDR3 bases: TGTGCCAGCAGCTTGGCAGTGGGAGGTGGCTACACCTTC.